This is a list of T cell receptor beta chains from one sample in a study of human T cells and chemical hapten exposure. TCRdb re-called the RACE reads with MiXCR, one entry per CDR3 protein. Among fewer than 400,000 distinct CDR3 sequences listed, approximately 6.3% were seen once. Sample: whole blood, taken in connection with sensitization to the hapten diphenylcyclopropenone (DPC). Receptor source: a woman between 18 and 30 years old with alopecia areata. Some clones in this sample may be carry-over from other donors' samples. Both conserved end residues are part of each CDR3. A D gene is named only where the DNA matches it firmly. A row's size may be missing; if present it is once, few, many or a size class.

clone_size d_call j_call v_call cdr3_nt cdr3_aa
many TRBD2 TRBJ2-5 TRBV20-1 TGCAGGGCGGGGGGAGCAGGGAAGGACCAAGAGACCCAGTACTTC CRAGGAGKDQETQYF
NA NA TRBJ1-6 TRBV7-2 TGTGCCAGCACCGAGGACAATTGGAATTCACCCCTCCACTTT CASTEDNWNSPLHF
NA NA TRBJ1-1 TRBV7-9 TGTGCCAGCAGCTTAACTCAGGAGGGGGAAGCTTTCTTT CASSLTQEGEAFF
few NA TRBJ1-2 TRBV7-2 TGTGCCAGCAGCTTACGAGTCCCGGGACCTACTAACTATGGCTACACCTTC CASSLRVPGPTNYGYTF
NA NA TRBJ2-2 TRBV4-1 TGCGCCAGCAGCCTACTAAGGACGGTAAACACCGGGGAGCTGTTTTTT CASSLLRTVNTGELFF
NA TRBD2 TRBJ2-5 TRBV5-1 TGCGCCAGCAGCTTCGGGATCCGGGGGGAAGAGACCCAGTACTTC CASSFGIRGEETQYF
NA NA TRBJ2-6 TRBV6-1 TGTGCCAGCAGCGGAGGAAAGTTGGGAAGATACTCTGGGGCCAACGTCCTGACTTTC CASSGGKLGRYSGANVLTF
few TRBD2 TRBJ2-5 TRBV9 TGTGCCAGCAGCGTAAGGGGAGGGGAGGAAGAGACCCAGTACTTC CASSVRGGEEETQYF
few NA TRBJ2-1 TRBV27 TGTGCCAGCAGTTTATCTCCCGGGGAGGATGAGCAGTTCTTC CASSLSPGEDEQFF
NA NA TRBJ1-5 TRBV6-5 TGTGCCAGCAGTTACTCGTATTCGGGGACTCAGCCCCAGCATTTT CASSYSYSGTQPQHF
many NA TRBJ2-3 TRBV4-3 TGCGCCAGCAGCCCCTTCGGGGCTAGCACAGATACGCAGTATTTT CASSPFGASTDTQYF
many NA TRBJ2-5 TRBV7-9 TGTGCCAGCAGCTTATCTCCTCGGCTAGCAAAAGAGACCCAGTACTTC CASSLSPRLAKETQYF
few TRBD2 TRBJ2-1 TRBV6-5 TGTGCCAGCAGCCTTAGCGGGCTTTCCTACAATGAGCAGTTCTTC CASSLSGLSYNEQFF
few TRBD2 TRBJ2-3 TRBV6-2/TRBV6-3 TGTGCCAGCAGTTACGGACTAGCGGGGGCCGCAGATACGCAGTATTTT CASSYGLAGAADTQYF
many NA TRBJ2-3 TRBV10-3 TGTGCCATCAGTGACCCCAGTGGGGGTCCTAGCACAGATACGCAGTATTTT CAISDPSGGPSTDTQYF
few TRBD2 TRBJ2-3 TRBV20-1 TGCAGTGCTAGCGCGACTAGCGGGGGGGTCGATACGCAGTATTTT CSASATSGGVDTQYF
many NA TRBJ1-4 TRBV7-2 TGTGCCAGCAGCTCAAAGAGGAGGGGAAATGAAAAACTGTTTTTT CASSSKRRGNEKLFF
many TRBD2 TRBJ2-1 TRBV7-9 TGTGCCAGCAGCCCGGGACTAGCATATCATGAGCAGTTCTTC CASSPGLAYHEQFF
NA NA TRBJ2-3 TRBV5-6 TGTGCCAGCAGCTTGGCCCTTTTTGAGCAGTATTTT CASSLALFEQYF
many NA TRBJ2-5 TRBV6-5 TGTGCCAGCAGTTACTCGAGAGGGGGAGAGACCCAGTACTTC CASSYSRGGETQYF
many NA TRBJ2-5 TRBV27 TGTGCCAGCAGTTCCTCGACAGGGAGGTTATTGGAGACCCAGTACTTC CASSSSTGRLLETQYF
many TRBD2 TRBJ2-3 TRBV6-5 TGTGCCAGCAGTTACTCTCCCCGGGGGGTCACAGATACGCAGTATTTT CASSYSPRGVTDTQYF
few NA TRBJ2-3 TRBV7-2 TGTGCCAGCAGCTATTCGAGACTAGTAGGAGATACGCAGTATTTT CASSYSRLVGDTQYF
few NA TRBJ2-2 TRBV3-1 TGTGCCAGCAGCCAAGAGTGGGCCGGGGAGCTGTTTTTT CASSQEWAGELFF
few NA TRBJ1-2 TRBV13 TGTGCCAGCACTGGGTCGGCAGGGTTAAGATTTGGGCCCAACTATGGCTACACCTTC CASTGSAGLRFGPNYGYTF
many TRBD1 TRBJ2-7 TRBV6-6 TGTGCCAGCAGCCCCGACAGGGGAGGAAACTACGAGCAGTACTTC CASSPDRGGNYEQYF
NA NA TRBJ2-3 TRBV29-1 TGCAGCGTTGAAGTTGAGACTATAAGCACAGATACGCAGTATTTT CSVEVETISTDTQYF
many TRBD1 TRBJ2-2 TRBV3-1 TGTGCCAGCAGCCAAGGATCACAGGGGGCCGGCGGGGAGCTGTTTTTT CASSQGSQGAGGELFF
few TRBD2 TRBJ2-3 TRBV20-1 TGCAGTGATGCGGGGGGACCCACAGATACGCAGTATTTT CSDAGGPTDTQYF
many NA TRBJ1-5 TRBV24-1 TGTGCCACCAGTGGCGAGGATAGCAATCAGCCCCAGCATTTT CATSGEDSNQPQHF
few NA TRBJ1-1 TRBV4-2 TGTGCCAGCAGCCAAGGAGATAACAGGGATACTGAAGCTTTCTTT CASSQGDNRDTEAFF
few NA TRBJ2-7 TRBV21-1 TGTGCCACAATACCTTCCGGGCTATCGTACGAGCAGTACTTC CATIPSGLSYEQYF
NA NA TRBJ1-2 TRBV12-3/TRBV12-4 TGTGCCAGCAGTTTCCACAGGGATGGCTATGGCTACACCTTC CASSFHRDGYGYTF
many NA TRBJ2-7 TRBV6-1 TGTGCCAGCAGTGAATATGGGGACCCAGACTTC CASSEYGDPDF
NA NA TRBJ1-1 TRBV27 TGTGCCAGCAGTTTTGCGGGGGCTGGTTACACTGAAGCTTTCTTT CASSFAGAGYTEAFF
many NA TRBJ2-1 TRBV29-1 TGCAGCGTTAATCGGGGCCCCCATGAGCAGTTCTTC CSVNRGPHEQFF
NA NA TRBJ2-3 TRBV20-1 TGCAGTGCTAGAGTTACTGGAGAAGATACGCAGTATTTT CSARVTGEDTQYF
few NA TRBJ1-5 TRBV6-2/TRBV6-3 TGTGCCAGCAGTTACCTAGCAGGGGCCAATCAGCCCCAGCATTTT CASSYLAGANQPQHF
NA NA TRBJ1-2 TRBV7-9 TGTGCCAGCAGCTCCCCTGGGGTGGTCCCTAACTATGGCTACACCTTC CASSSPGVVPNYGYTF
many NA TRBJ2-7 TRBV12-3/TRBV12-4 TGTGCCAGCAGTCCCGACGGGTCAGGGGTCTCCTACGAGCAGTACTTC CASSPDGSGVSYEQYF
few NA TRBJ2-5 TRBV28 TGTGCCAGCAGTTTAACTCGCTGGCGGGGGCCCTCGGGGACCCAGTACTTC CASSLTRWRGPSGTQYF
many NA TRBJ2-7 TRBV12-5 TGTGCTAGTGGGGAGGACAGTACCTACGAGCAGTACTTC CASGEDSTYEQYF
few NA TRBJ2-7 TRBV3-1 TGTGCCAGCAGCCAAGATTTTAGACCGGACTACGAGCAGTACTTC CASSQDFRPDYEQYF
few NA TRBJ2-2 TRBV9 TGTGCCAGCAGCGTCGACATAGCCGGGGAGCTGTTTTTT CASSVDIAGELFF
few TRBD1 TRBJ2-2 TRBV12-3/TRBV12-4 TGTGCCAGCAGTACAGGACAGGGGGCCACCGGGGAGCTGTTTTTT CASSTGQGATGELFF
NA NA TRBJ2-7 TRBV20-1 TGCAGTGCTAGTAGTAATAACTACGAGCAGTACTTC CSASSNNYEQYF
few NA TRBJ2-7 TRBV14 TGTGCCAGCAGCCAAGATCTTTCCTGGCCAGCTTACTTC CASSQDLSWPAYF